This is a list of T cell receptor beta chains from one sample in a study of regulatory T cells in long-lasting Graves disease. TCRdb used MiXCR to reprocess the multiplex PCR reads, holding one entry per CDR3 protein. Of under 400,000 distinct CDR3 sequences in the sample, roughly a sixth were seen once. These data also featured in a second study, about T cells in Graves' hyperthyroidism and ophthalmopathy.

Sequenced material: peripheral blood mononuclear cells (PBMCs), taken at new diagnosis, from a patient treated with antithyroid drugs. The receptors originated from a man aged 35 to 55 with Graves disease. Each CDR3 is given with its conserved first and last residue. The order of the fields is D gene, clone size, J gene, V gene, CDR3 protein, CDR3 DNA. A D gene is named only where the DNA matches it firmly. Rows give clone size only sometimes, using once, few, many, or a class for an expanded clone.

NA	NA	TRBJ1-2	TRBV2	CASSAQRYGYTF	TGTGCCAGCAGTGCGCAGCGCTATGGCTACACCTTC
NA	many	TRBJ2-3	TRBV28	CASSQARGWSTDTQYF	TGTGCCAGCAGCCAAGCGAGGGGGTGGTCCACAGATACGCAGTATTTT
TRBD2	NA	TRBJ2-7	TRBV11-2	CASSLVWLAGERYEQYF	TGTGCCAGCAGCTTAGTATGGTTAGCGGGGGAAAGATACGAGCAGTACTTC
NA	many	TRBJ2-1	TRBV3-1	CASSHRAQYNEQFF	TGTGCCAGCAGCCACCGGGCACAATACAATGAGCAGTTCTTC
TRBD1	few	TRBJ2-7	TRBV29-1	CSVRKGQFYEQYF	TGCAGCGTGCGAAAGGGACAGTTCTACGAGCAGTACTTC
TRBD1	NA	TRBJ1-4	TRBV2	CASSGRTGKGEKLFF	TGTGCCAGCAGCGGCAGGACAGGGAAGGGTGAAAAACTGTTTTTT
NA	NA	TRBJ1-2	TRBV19	CASPRQQPDRPALF	TGTGCCAGTCCCCGCCAACAACCCGACCGCCCCGCTCTGTTC
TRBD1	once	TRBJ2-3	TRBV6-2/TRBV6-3	CASSGSTGPDTQYF	TGTGCCAGCAGTGGCTCGACAGGGCCAGATACGCAGTATTTT
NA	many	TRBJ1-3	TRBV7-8	CASSLERVPHSGNTIYF	TGTGCCAGCAGCTTAGAGCGGGTCCCTCACTCTGGAAACACCATATATTTT
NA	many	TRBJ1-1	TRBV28	CASSQRTPNTEAFF	TGTGCCAGCAGCCAAAGGACTCCCAACACTGAAGCTTTCTTT
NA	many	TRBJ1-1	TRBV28	CASSTRNTEAFF	TGTGCCAGCAGTACACGGAACACTGAAGCTTTCTTT
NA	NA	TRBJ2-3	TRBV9	CASSVWGGGQGTDTQYF	TGTGCCAGCAGCGTATGGGGGGGGGGCCAGGGCACAGATACGCAGTATTTT
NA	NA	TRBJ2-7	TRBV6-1	CASRVLANANGYEQYF	TGTGCCAGTCGAGTATTAGCCAATGCAAACGGCTACGAGCAGTACTTC
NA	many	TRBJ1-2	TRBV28	CASSPGNLGFYGYTF	TGTGCCAGCAGCCCAGGGAATTTGGGCTTCTATGGCTACACCTTC
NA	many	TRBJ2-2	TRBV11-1	CASSFGALTGELFF	TGTGCCAGCAGCTTTGGGGCGTTAACCGGGGAGCTGTTTTTT
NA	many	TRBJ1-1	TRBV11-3	CASSPTKGRANTEAFF	TGTGCCAGCAGCCCGACAAAGGGCAGGGCGAACACTGAAGCTTTCTTT
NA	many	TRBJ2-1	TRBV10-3	CAISDRGSWNEQFF	TGTGCCATCAGTGATCGGGGGTCTTGGAATGAGCAGTTCTTC
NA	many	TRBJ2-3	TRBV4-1	CASSVNTDTQYF	TGCGCCAGCAGCGTCAATACAGATACGCAGTATTTT
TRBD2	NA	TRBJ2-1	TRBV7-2	CASRSGGGTAFYNEQFF	TGTGCCAGCAGATCCGGGGGGGGGACGGCCTTTTACAATGAGCAGTTCTTC
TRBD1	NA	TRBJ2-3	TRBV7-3	CASSSTGGITDTQYF	TGTGCCAGCAGCTCGACAGGGGGCATCACAGATACGCAGTATTTT
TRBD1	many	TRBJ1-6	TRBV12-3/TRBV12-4	CASSFQGGNSPLHF	TGTGCCAGCAGTTTTCAGGGGGGGAATTCACCCCTCCACTTT
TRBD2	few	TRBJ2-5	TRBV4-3	CASSQEVAGGRETQYF	TGCGCCAGCAGCCAAGAGGTAGCGGGGGGCCGGGAGACCCAGTACTTC
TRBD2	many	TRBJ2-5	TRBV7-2	CASSLDGTSLKTQYF	TGTGCCAGCAGCTTAGATGGGACTAGCTTAAAGACCCAGTACTTC
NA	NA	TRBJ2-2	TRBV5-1	CASSGTWGPGELFF	TGCGCCAGCAGCGGGACATGGGGACCCGGGGAGCTGTTTTTT
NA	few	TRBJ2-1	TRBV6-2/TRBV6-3	CASSSWYYNEQFF	TGTGCCAGCAGTTCTTGGTATTACAATGAGCAGTTCTTC
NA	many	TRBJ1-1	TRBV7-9	CASSLYQNTEAFF	TGTGCCAGCAGCTTATATCAGAACACTGAAGCTTTCTTT
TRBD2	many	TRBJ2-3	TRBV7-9	CASSLSGGSDTQYF	TGTGCCAGCAGCTTAAGCGGGGGTTCAGATACGCAGTATTTT
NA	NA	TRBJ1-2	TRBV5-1	CASMRGDDVNYGYTF	TGCGCCAGCATGAGGGGGGACGACGTTAACTATGGCTACACCTTC
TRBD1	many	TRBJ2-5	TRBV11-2	CASSEETGPTMETQYF	TGTGCCAGCAGCGAAGAGACAGGGCCCACGATGGAGACCCAGTACTTC
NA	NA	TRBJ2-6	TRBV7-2	CASSFRISGANVLTF	TGTGCCAGCAGCTTCAGGATCTCTGGGGCCAACGTCCTGACTTTC
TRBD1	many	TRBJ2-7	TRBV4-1	CASSRDRDSYEQYF	TGCGCCAGCAGCCGGGACAGGGATTCCTACGAGCAGTACTTC
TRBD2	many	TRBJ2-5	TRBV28	CASRSTWLRGVQETQYF	TGTGCCAGCAGATCCACCTGGTTGCGGGGGGTACAAGAGACCCAGTACTTC
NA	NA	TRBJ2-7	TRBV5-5	CASSLTAIYEQYF	TGTGCCAGCAGCTTGACAGCCATCTACGAGCAGTACTTC
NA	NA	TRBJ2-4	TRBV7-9	CASSYKETKNIQYF	TGTGCCAGCAGCTATAAGGAAACCAAAAACATTCAGTACTTC
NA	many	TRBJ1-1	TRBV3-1	CASSQAIFLLEAFF	TGTGCCAGCAGCCAAGCGATTTTTCTTTTGGAAGCTTTCTTT
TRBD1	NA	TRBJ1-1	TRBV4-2	CASNQDDGGQMNTEAFF	TGTGCCAGCAACCAAGATGACGGGGGACAGATGAACACTGAAGCTTTCTTT
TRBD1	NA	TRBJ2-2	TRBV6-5	CASSYQAGGIGELFF	TGTGCCAGCAGTTACCAGGCAGGGGGCATCGGGGAGCTGTTTTTT
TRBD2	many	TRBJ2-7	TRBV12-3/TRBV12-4	CASSLIAGSYEQYF	TGTGCCAGCAGTTTAATAGCGGGGTCCTACGAGCAGTACTTC
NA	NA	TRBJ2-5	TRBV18	CASSPVYETQYF	TGTGCCAGCTCACCGGTGTACGAGACCCAGTACTTC